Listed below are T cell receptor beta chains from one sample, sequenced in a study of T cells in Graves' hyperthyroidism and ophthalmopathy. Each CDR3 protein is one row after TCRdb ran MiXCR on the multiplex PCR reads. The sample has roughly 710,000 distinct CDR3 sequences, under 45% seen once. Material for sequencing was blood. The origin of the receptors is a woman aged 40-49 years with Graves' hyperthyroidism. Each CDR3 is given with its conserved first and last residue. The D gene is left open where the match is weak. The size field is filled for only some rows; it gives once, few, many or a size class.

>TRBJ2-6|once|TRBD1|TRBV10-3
CAIRGTDTGANVLTF
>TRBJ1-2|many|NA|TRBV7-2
CASSPSTDRFYGYTF
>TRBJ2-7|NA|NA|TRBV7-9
CASSLPHRAAYEQYF
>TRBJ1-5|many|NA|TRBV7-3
CASSLTSGQPQHF
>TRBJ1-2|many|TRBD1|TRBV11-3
CASSPGQYGYTF
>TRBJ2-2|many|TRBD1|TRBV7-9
CASTDSGQGVSGELFF
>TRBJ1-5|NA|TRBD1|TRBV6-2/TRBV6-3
CASSYSIKGAGNQPQHF
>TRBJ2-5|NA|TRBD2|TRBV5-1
CASSSTSGLGIKTQYF
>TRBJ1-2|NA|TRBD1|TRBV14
CASSSIGEGAGHTF
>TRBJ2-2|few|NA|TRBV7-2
CASSHPGETGELFF
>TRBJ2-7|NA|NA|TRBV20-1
CSARDPQQLLSYEQYF
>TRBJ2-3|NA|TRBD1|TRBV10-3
CAISEQGQGTDTQYF
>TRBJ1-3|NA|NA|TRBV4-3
CASSRNKLSGNTIYF
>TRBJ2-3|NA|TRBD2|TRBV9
CASSAPTSASTDTQYF
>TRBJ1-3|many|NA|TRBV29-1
CSVEGSGNTIYF
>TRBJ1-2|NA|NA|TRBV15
CATSSSGLGYYGYTF
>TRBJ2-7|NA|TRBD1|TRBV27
CASSTKGGQGSQQYF
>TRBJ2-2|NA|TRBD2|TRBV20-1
CSARPGLGVGAGELFF
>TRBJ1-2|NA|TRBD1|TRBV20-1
CSADRGSSGGYGYTF
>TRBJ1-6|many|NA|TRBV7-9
CASSAGTPLHF
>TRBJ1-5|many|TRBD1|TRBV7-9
CASSLVGRGLNQPQHF
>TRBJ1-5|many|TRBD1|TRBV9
CASSPTDRVGQPQHF
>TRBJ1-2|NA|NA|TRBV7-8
CASSLRGLGTYTF
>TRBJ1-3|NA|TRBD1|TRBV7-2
CASSRGGQVHTIYF
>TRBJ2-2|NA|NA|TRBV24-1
CATSDPGDRTGELFF
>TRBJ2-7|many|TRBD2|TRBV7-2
CASSFSGGMYEQYF
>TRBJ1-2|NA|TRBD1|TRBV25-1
CASSQDFAGGAGGYTF
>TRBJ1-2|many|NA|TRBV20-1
CSAMGGGGLEGYTF